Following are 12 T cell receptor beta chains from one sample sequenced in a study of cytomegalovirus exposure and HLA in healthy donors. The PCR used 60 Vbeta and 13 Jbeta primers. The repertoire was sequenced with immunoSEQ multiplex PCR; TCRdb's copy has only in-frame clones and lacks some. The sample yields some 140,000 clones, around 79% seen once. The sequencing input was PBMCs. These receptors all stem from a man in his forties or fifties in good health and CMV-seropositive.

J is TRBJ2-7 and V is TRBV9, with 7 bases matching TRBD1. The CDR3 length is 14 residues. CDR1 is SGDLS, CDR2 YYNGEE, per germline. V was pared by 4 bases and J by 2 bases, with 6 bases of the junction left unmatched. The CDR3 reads CASSPRDSPYEQYF. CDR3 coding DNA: TGTGCCAGCAGCCCCCGGGACAGCCCCTACGAGCAGTACTTC.

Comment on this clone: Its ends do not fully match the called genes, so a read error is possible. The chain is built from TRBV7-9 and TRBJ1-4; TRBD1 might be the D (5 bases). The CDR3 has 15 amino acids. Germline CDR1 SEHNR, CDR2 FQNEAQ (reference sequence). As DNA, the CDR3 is TGTGCCAGCAGCCTAGCGGGGCGGTTGAGGGAAAAACTGTTTTTT. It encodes CASSLAGRLREKLFF.

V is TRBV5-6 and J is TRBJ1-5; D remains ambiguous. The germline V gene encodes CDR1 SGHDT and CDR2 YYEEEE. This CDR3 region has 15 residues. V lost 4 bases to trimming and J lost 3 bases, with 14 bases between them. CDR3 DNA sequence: TGTGCCAGCAGCCATACGGCGGCACACAATCAGCCCCAGCATTTT. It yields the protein CASSHTAAHNQPQHF.

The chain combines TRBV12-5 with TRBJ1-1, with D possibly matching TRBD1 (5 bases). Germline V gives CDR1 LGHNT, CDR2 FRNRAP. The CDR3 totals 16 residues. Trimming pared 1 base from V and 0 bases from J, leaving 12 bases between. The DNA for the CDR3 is TGTGCTAGTGGTTTGGATTGGACACTTATGAACACTGAAGCTTTCTTT. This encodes CASGLDWTLMNTEAFF.

CDR3 sequence: CASSLDGRGETQYF. DNA of the CDR3: TGTGCCAGCAGTTTAGACGGCAGGGGCGAGACCCAGTACTTC. The chain carries TRBV27 and TRBJ2-5, with D tentatively TRBD1 (6 bases). The CDR3 consists of 14 residues. V was trimmed by 2 bases and J by 5 bases, leaving 12 bases between them. In germline, CDR1 is MNHEY, CDR2 SMNVEV (reference sequence).

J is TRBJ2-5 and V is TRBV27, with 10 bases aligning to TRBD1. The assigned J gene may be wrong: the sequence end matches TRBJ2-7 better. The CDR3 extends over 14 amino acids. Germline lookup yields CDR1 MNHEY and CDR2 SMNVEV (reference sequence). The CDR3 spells CASTRTGGVYEQYF. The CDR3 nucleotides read TGTGCCAGCACCCGGACAGGGGGGGTTTACGAGCAGTACTTC.

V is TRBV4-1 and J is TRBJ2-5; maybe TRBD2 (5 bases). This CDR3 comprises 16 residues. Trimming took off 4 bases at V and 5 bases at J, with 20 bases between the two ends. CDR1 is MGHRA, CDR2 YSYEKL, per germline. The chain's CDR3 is CASSRRQDSDGETQYF. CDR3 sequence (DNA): TGCGCCAGCAGCCGGAGGCAGGATTCGGACGGGGAGACCCAGTACTTC.

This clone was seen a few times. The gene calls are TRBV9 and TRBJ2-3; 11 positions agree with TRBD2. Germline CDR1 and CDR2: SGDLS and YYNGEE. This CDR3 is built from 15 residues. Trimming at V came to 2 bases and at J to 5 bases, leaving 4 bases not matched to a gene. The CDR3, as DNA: TGTGCCAGCAGCGTGATCCTAGCGGGAGGAGATACGCAGTATTTT. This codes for CASSVILAGGDTQYF. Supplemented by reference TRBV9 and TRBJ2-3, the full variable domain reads DSGVTQTPKHLITATGQRVTLRCSPRSGDLSVYWYQQSLDQGLQFLIQYYNGEERAKGNILERFSAQQFPDLHSELNLSSLELGDSALYFCASSVILAGGDTQYFGPGTRLTVL.

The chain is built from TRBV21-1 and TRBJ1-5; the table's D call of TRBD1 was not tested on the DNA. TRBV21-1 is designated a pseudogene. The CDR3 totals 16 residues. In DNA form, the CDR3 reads TGTGCCAGCAGCAAAGAGACAGGGCTTGGTAATCAGCCCCAGCATTTT. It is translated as CASSKETGLGNQPQHF.

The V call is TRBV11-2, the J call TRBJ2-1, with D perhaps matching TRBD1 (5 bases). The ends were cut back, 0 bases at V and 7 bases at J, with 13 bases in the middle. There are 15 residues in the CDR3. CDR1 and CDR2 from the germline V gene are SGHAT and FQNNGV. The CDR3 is CASSLDLRSGNEQFF. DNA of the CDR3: TGTGCCAGCAGCTTAGATCTTAGATCAGGGAATGAGCAGTTCTTC.

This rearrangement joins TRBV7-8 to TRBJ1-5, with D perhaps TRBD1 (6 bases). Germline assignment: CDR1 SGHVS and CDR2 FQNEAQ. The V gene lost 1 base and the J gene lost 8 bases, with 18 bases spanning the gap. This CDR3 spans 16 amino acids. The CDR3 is CASSLGLAQGLKPQHF. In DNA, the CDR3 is TGTGCCAGCAGCTTAGGCCTAGCACAGGGTTTAAAGCCCCAGCATTTT.

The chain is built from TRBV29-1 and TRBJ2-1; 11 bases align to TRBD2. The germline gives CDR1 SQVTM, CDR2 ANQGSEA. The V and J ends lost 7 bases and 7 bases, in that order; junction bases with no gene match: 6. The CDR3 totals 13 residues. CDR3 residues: CSGEGLAVNEQFF. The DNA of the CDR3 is TGCAGCGGGGAGGGACTAGCGGTGAATGAGCAGTTCTTC.